This T cell receptor beta chain was recovered during a study of T cell repertoires in cytomegalovirus infection. About the research overall: A matching HLA type, together with CMV infection, was signaled by public TCR beta signatures.

Regarding the study as a whole: Within the response measured ex vivo, HLA-C-restricted CMV-specific TCR beta clonotypes were dominant.

TCRdb used MiXCR to reprocess the reads, holding one entry per CDR3 protein. The data show 100,000 or so distinct CDR3 sequences, around a quarter seen once. This clonotype was picked up many times. Its antigen is undetermined. The CDR3 is 13 amino acids. Trimming shortened V by 6 bases and J by 0 bases, and 8 bases separated the two germline ends. From germline, CDR1 is MNHEY and CDR2 SVGEGT. The sequencing sample was made of CD8+ T cells from PBMCs. The clonotype originates from a human donor in good health (CMV status not recorded). Some clones in this sample may be carry-over from other donors' samples. This rearrangement joins TRBV6-2 or TRBV6-3 to TRBJ1-2; D unclear. DNA for the CDR3: TGTGCCAGCAGAGATCAGTCTAACTATGGCTACACCTTC. It is translated as CASRDQSNYGYTF.